These 30 T cell receptor beta chains share one sample of origin, sequenced in a study of blood T cell repertoires in COVID-19. Clones were sequenced by immunoSEQ multiplex PCR, and TCRdb holds only the in-frame ones, with some missing. The sample records about 140,000 clones, about 86% being singletons. Sequencing used peripheral blood. The origin of the receptors is a woman aged 55-69 years with acute or convalescent COVID-19.

The chain joins TRBV29-1 to TRBJ1-6; possible D gene TRBD1, 5 bases. V was pared by 4 bases and J by 9 bases, with 13 bases between. There are 13 residues in the CDR3. Germline V gene data show CDR1 as SQVTM and CDR2 as ANQGSEA. CDR3 nucleotides: TGCAGCGTTGGTGACAGCCGGAGTTCACCCCTCCACTTT. Translated: CSVGDSRSSPLHF.

This clone was seen more than once but under ten times. The rearrangement uses TRBV30 and TRBJ1-5; TRBD1 agrees at 9 bases. Losses at the gene ends were 1 base for V and 2 bases for J; bases not matched to a gene: 18. CDR1 GTSNPN and CDR2 SVGIG come from the germline V gene (reference sequence). The CDR3 contains 20 residues. The CDR3 sequence is CAWSAYSGTGLLNGNQPQHF. The CDR3 DNA sequence: TGTGCCTGGAGTGCCTACTCCGGGACAGGGTTGCTCAATGGCAATCAGCCCCAGCATTTT.

The rearrangement joins TRBV13 to TRBJ1-2, with TRBD1 matching over 7 bases. V lost 5 bases, J lost 2 bases, and 11 bases stayed unmatched. Germline values: CDR1 PRHDT, CDR2 FYEKMQ (reference sequence). The CDR3 is 16 amino acids. The CDR3 here is CASSTQTGLLNYGYTF. In DNA, the CDR3 is TGTGCCAGCAGCACCCAGACAGGGCTTTTAAACTATGGCTACACCTTC. The complete variable domain, with remaining parts taken from reference TRBV13 and TRBJ1-2, reads AAGVIQSPRHLIKEKRETATLKCYPIPRHDTVYWYQQGPGQDPQFLISFYEKMQSDKGSIPDRFSAQQFSDYHSELNMSSLELGDSALYFCASSTQTGLLNYGYTFGSGTRLTVV.

This chain links TRBV19 with TRBJ1-5, with D maybe TRBD1 (5 bases). The CDR3 is 16 amino acids. The V end lost 4 bases, the J end lost 0 bases, and 13 bases lay between the germline ends. Germline CDR1 reads LNHDA; CDR2 reads SQIVND (reference sequence). CDR3: CASSNHLGGSNQPQHF. In DNA, the CDR3 is TGTGCCAGTAGTAATCATCTGGGGGGTAGCAATCAGCCCCAGCATTTT.

The chain uses TRBV4-2 and TRBJ1-1, with a tentative D call TRBD1 (6 bases). The CDR3 has 13 amino acids. Trimming shortened V by 3 bases and J by 6 bases, and 11 bases separated the two germline ends. Germline V gives CDR1 LGHNA, CDR2 YNFKEQ. The DNA for the CDR3 is TGTGCCAGCAGCCAGAAACAGGGCGCTGAAGCTTTCTTT. Protein product: CASSQKQGAEAFF.

Note on this clone: One end of the junction is discordant with germline, which a read error may explain. This chain connects TRBV7-7 to TRBJ2-5, with 8 bases fitting TRBD2. Germline V CDR1 and CDR2: SSHAT, FNYEAQ (reference sequence). The CDR3 extends over 16 amino acids. This CDR3 reads CASSLGTRGTQETQYF. The CDR3 bases are TGTGCTAGCAGCTTAGGGACTAGGGGGACTCAAGAGACCCAGTACTTC.

The V and J genes are TRBV5-6 and TRBJ1-1; the D gene is possibly TRBD1 (6 bases). V lost 4 bases and J 5 bases, leaving 15 bases between the germline ends. CDR3 length equals 14 residues. Germline values: CDR1 SGHDT, CDR2 YYEEEE. The DNA for the CDR3 is TGTGCCAGCAGCCAGATGGACAGAGAGACTGAAGCTTTCTTT. It translates to CASSQMDRETEAFF.

The V call is TRBV7-8, the J call TRBJ1-1; D may be TRBD1 (5 bases). Germline lookup yields CDR1 SGHVS and CDR2 FQNEAQ. The CDR3 length is 13 residues. V was clipped by 2 bases and J by 1 base, with 5 bases between them. The CDR3: CASSLTGNTEAFF. The DNA for the CDR3 is TGTGCCAGCAGCTTAACAGGGAACACTGAAGCTTTCTTT.

The genes are TRBV5-1 and TRBJ2-2, with 11 bases lining up with TRBD2. Trimming took 4 bases from V and 1 from J; bases not matched to a gene: 3. Per germline, CDR1 SGHRS and CDR2 YFSETQ. This CDR3 is built from 16 residues. The CDR3: CASSDLAGGNTGELFF. In DNA, the CDR3 is TGCGCCAGCAGCGATCTAGCGGGGGGGAACACCGGGGAGCTGTTTTTT. Together with reference TRBV5-1 and TRBJ2-2, the CDR3 gives the full variable domain: KAGVTQTPRYLIKTRGQQVTLSCSPISGHRSVSWYQQTPGQGLQFLFEYFSETQRNKGNFPGRFSGRQFSNSRSEMNVSTLELGDSALYLCASSDLAGGNTGELFFGEGSRLTVL.

This clone was seen just once. This chain uses TRBV19 with TRBJ1-5; D gene unclear. Trimming shortened V by 1 base and J by 3 bases, and 10 bases separated the two germline ends. Germline V gene lookup returns CDR1 LNHDA and CDR2 SQIVND (reference sequence). The CDR3 runs 15 residues. The chain's CDR3 is CASSIVAGNNQPQHF. The DNA of the CDR3 is TGTGCCAGTAGTATAGTCGCAGGAAACAATCAGCCCCAGCATTTT.

The rearrangement links TRBV27 to TRBJ2-1, with 10 bases matching TRBD1. The CDR3 contains 16 residues. From germline, CDR1 is MNHEY and CDR2 SMNVEV (reference sequence). Germline trimming cut 2 bases from V and 4 bases from J; bases unmatched to any gene: 5. The CDR3 DNA is TGTGCCAGCAGTTTACTCGGGACAGGGGCATACAATGAGCAGTTCTTC. Its translation: CASSLLGTGAYNEQFF.

The chain is built from TRBV19 and TRBJ1-2; 7 nucleotides align to TRBD1. CDR3 size: 15 residues. Germline lookup yields CDR1 LNHDA and CDR2 SQIVND (reference sequence). The ends lost 4 bases at V and 8 bases at J; junction bases unmatched: 13. DNA for the CDR3: TGTGCCAGTAGTACATTCGACAGGGTCCGGGAAGGCTACACCTTC. Its translation: CASSTFDRVREGYTF.

The chain recombines TRBV29-1 with TRBJ2-6; D is unclear. Per germline, CDR1 SQVTM and CDR2 ANQGSEA. Deletions cut 0 bases from V and 0 bases from J, with 18 bases between. The CDR3 covers 19 residues. CDR3 sequence reads: CSVEDNDMEIISGANVLTF. The CDR3 DNA follows: TGCAGCGTTGAAGATAATGACATGGAAATAATCTCTGGGGCCAACGTCCTGACTTTC.

This chain joins TRBV3-1 (or the pseudogene TRBV3-2) and TRBJ1-1; 8 positions agree with TRBD1. The CDR3 spans 17 residues. Germline V gives CDR1 LGHDT, CDR2 YNNKEL (reference sequence). V lost 4 bases and J lost 0; bases outside the gene matches: 10. The CDR3, as DNA: TGTGCCAGCAGCCGCGGGACAGGCCATCTCATGAACACTGAAGCTTTCTTT. Its protein product is CASSRGTGHLMNTEAFF.

The chain carries TRBV6-6 and TRBJ2-2; TRBD1 is a possible D gene (6 bases). CDR3 length equals 12 residues. Germline loops: CDR1 MNHNY, CDR2 SVGAGI (reference sequence). For the CDR3, the DNA is TGTGCTGAAGGGGGAAACACCGGGGAGCTGTTTTTT. Its translation: CAEGGNTGELFF.

This chain uses TRBV7-2 with TRBJ1-1; TRBD1 is a possible D gene (6 bases). The CDR3 loop spans 14 amino acids. V shed 6 bases and J shed 0 bases, with 11 bases lying between them. Per germline, CDR1 SGHTA and CDR2 FQGNSA. The CDR3: CASRYGQLNTEAFF. Here the CDR3 DNA reads TGTGCCAGCAGATACGGACAGCTGAACACTGAAGCTTTCTTT.

The chain uses TRBV3-1 (or the pseudogene TRBV3-2) and TRBJ2-1; 10 positions agree with TRBD2. Germline trimming cut 5 bases from V and 8 bases from J; bases unmatched to any gene: 6. This CDR3 has 14 residues. Germline V lookup: CDR1 LGHDT, CDR2 YNNKEL (reference sequence). Here the CDR3 DNA reads TGTGCCAGCAGCTTAGCGGGGGGAATGGATGAGCAGTTCTTC. Its translation is CASSLAGGMDEQFF.

This chain uses TRBV6-2 or TRBV6-3 with TRBJ2-5; 9 bases are shared with TRBD2. In germline, CDR1 is MNHEY, CDR2 SVGEGT. Unmatched junction bases numbered 8, after V lost 2 bases and J lost 4 bases. The CDR3 totals 16 residues. CDR3 loop: CASSYGAGGQGETQYF. The CDR3 DNA reads as TGTGCCAGCAGTTACGGCGCGGGGGGGCAAGGAGAGACCCAGTACTTC.

This clone appeared once. J is TRBJ2-5 and V is TRBV18; 11 nucleotides match TRBD1. Germline V gene sequence: CDR1 KGHSH, CDR2 LQKENI. V trimming: 3 bases; J trimming: 4 bases; junction bases outside the gene matches: 7. The CDR3 runs 16 residues. The CDR3 here is CASSPGTGGRVETQYF. In DNA, the CDR3 is TGTGCCAGCTCACCTGGGACAGGGGGAAGAGTAGAGACCCAGTACTTC.

This clone was found once. The chain combines TRBV18 with TRBJ1-1; D remains unclear. Trimming shortened V by 3 bases and J by 0 bases, and 14 bases separated the two germline ends. This CDR3 is built from 16 residues. The germline CDR1 and CDR2 sequences are KGHSH and LQKENI. The CDR3 sequence is CASSPPWASVNTEAFF. CDR3 bases: TGTGCCAGCTCACCTCCTTGGGCAAGTGTGAACACTGAAGCTTTCTTT. The full variable domain, with the rest looked up from reference TRBV18 and TRBJ1-1, is NAGVMQNPRHLVRRRGQEARLRCSPMKGHSHVYWYRQLPEEGLKFMVYLQKENIIDESGMPKERFSAEFPKEGPSILRIQQVVRGDSAAYFCASSPPWASVNTEAFFGQGTRLTVV.

This clone was counted a few times. The rearrangement joins TRBV2 to TRBJ1-2; TRBD1 is a possible D gene (5 bases). Trimming left V 4 bases short and J 1 base short, with 19 bases between. The CDR3 loop spans 17 amino acids. Germline V gene sequence: CDR1 SNHLY, CDR2 FYNNEI. In DNA, the CDR3 is TGTGCCAGCAGTGTCGGGGGGATGGACGGATTTAACTATGGCTACACCTTC. This gives the protein CASSVGGMDGFNYGYTF.

This chain links TRBV3-1 (or the pseudogene TRBV3-2) with TRBJ2-5; weak D call: TRBD2 (5 bases). Trimming took 4 bases from V and 2 from J, leaving 11 bases between them. The CDR3 is 14 residues long. The germline gives CDR1 LGHDT, CDR2 YNNKEL (reference sequence). CDR3 DNA sequence: TGTGCCAGCAGCCCCCACGGGGTTCAAGAGACCCAGTACTTC. Translating it yields CASSPHGVQETQYF.

This chain uses TRBV7-9 with TRBJ1-2; unclear D gene. Germline assignment: CDR1 SEHNR and CDR2 FQNEAQ (reference sequence). This CDR3 comprises 14 residues. V dropped 2 bases and J dropped 0 bases, with 7 bases sitting between them. CDR3: CASSLFGTNYGYTF. In nucleotides, the CDR3 is TGTGCCAGCAGCTTATTCGGGACTAACTATGGCTACACCTTC.

This clone was recorded only once. The chain combines TRBV18 with TRBJ1-1; possibly TRBD1 for D (6 bases). CDR3 size: 17 residues. Germline CDR1 reads KGHSH; CDR2 reads LQKENI. Trimming took off 5 bases at V and 6 bases at J, with 25 bases between the two ends. The CDR3 here is CASSKGAESRGVSEAFF. CDR3 bases: TGTGCCAGCTCAAAAGGGGCCGAGTCCAGGGGAGTCTCTGAAGCTTTCTTT.

The rearrangement joins TRBV5-1 to TRBJ2-2; D may be TRBD1 (7 bases). Trimming stripped 4 bases from V and 7 bases from J, with 14 bases between. This CDR3 spans 14 amino acids. Germline V gene data show CDR1 as SGHRS and CDR2 as YFSETQ. CDR3 in amino acids: CASSPDREDGELFF. CDR3 sequence (DNA): TGCGCCAGCAGCCCCGACAGGGAGGACGGGGAGCTGTTTTTT.

The genes are TRBV27 and TRBJ2-5, with TRBD2 matching over 7 bases. Germline CDR1 is MNHEY and CDR2 is SMNVEV (reference sequence). Trimming at V came to 6 bases and at J to 1 base, leaving 2 bases not matched to a gene. The CDR3 sequence is 13 residues long. CDR3 in amino acids: CASSRGVQETQYF. CDR3 nucleotide sequence: TGTGCCAGCAGCCGGGGGGTCCAAGAGACCCAGTACTTC.

This clone was seen only once. The chain couples TRBV4-3 to TRBJ1-2; no reliable D call. The V and J ends lost 0 bases and 6 bases respectively, with 14 bases between them. The CDR3 length is 15 residues. The germline V gene encodes CDR1 LGHNA and CDR2 YSLEER. The CDR3: CASSQEQLEWDGYTF. The DNA for the CDR3 is TGCGCCAGCAGCCAAGAACAACTAGAGTGGGATGGCTACACCTTC.

The sample holds one count of this clone. The chain recombines TRBV6-2 or TRBV6-3 with TRBJ2-7, with TRBD2 matching over 13 bases. The CDR3 has 17 amino acids. Germline CDR1 is MNHEY and CDR2 is SVGEGT. Germline trimming cut 6 bases from V and 2 bases from J; bases unmatched to any gene: 10. CDR3 amino acids: CASSRRLAGGSTYEQYF. DNA of the CDR3: TGTGCCAGCAGCCGTCGACTAGCGGGGGGCAGTACCTACGAGCAGTACTTC.

Only a few counts were recorded for this clone. The rearrangement uses TRBV5-1 and TRBJ2-3; D is ambiguous. CDR1 is SGHRS and CDR2 is YFSETQ in the germline V gene. The V gene lost 4 bases and the J gene lost 4 bases, with 10 bases spanning the gap. The CDR3 runs to 13 residues. The CDR3 sequence is CASSRRSPDTQYF. The CDR3 coding sequence is TGCGCCAGCAGCCGGCGGTCCCCAGATACGCAGTATTTT. The complete variable domain, with remaining parts taken from reference TRBV5-1 and TRBJ2-3, reads KAGVTQTPRYLIKTRGQQVTLSCSPISGHRSVSWYQQTPGQGLQFLFEYFSETQRNKGNFPGRFSGRQFSNSRSEMNVSTLELGDSALYLCASSRRSPDTQYFGPGTRLTVL.

V and J are TRBV6-7 and TRBJ1-2; D gene unclear. TRBV6-7 is flagged as an ORF with uncertain function. The CDR3 is 19 amino acids. V dropped 5 bases and J dropped 1 base, with 26 bases sitting between them. The CDR3, as DNA: TGTGCCAGCAGTACTCCCGTCCGCAGACAAGTTCCTCATAACTATGGCTACACCTTC. This sequence encodes CASSTPVRRQVPHNYGYTF.